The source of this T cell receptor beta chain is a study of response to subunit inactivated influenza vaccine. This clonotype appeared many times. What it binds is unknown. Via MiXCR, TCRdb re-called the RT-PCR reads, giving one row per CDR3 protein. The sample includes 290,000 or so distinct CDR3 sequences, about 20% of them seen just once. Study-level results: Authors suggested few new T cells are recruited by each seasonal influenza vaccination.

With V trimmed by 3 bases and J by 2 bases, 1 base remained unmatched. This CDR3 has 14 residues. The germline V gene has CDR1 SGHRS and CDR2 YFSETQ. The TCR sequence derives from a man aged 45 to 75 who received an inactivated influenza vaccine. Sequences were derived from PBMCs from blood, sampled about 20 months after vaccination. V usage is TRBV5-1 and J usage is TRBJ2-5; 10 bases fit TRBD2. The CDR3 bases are TGCGCCAGCAGCTCGACTAGCGGGCAAGAGACCCAGTACTTC. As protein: CASSSTSGQETQYF.